Included here is one T cell receptor (beta chain) sequence, with context. This clone was seen more than once but under ten times. What antigen it recognizes has not been identified. This receptor is murine, so its gene names and germline sequences reflect the mouse genome. The CDR3 end lies 4 residues beyond the end of the read and is filled in from the germline J gene. This record belongs to a study of CD8+ T cells in alopecia areata (dated by TCRdb to 2016 to 2019). As for the study more broadly: Skin from C3H/HeJ donors with spontaneous alopecia (roughly 6-12 months old) was grafted onto female C3H/HeJ recipients aged roughly 6-10 weeks. To study T cell clonal expansion in alopecia areata, the researchers applied high-throughput TCRbeta sequencing to both the C3H/HeJ mouse model and human patients. On the human side, TCRbeta sequencing was run on scalp tissue and on sorted CD4+ and CD8+ peripheral blood T cells from healthy controls and from alopecia areata patients with either patchy or totalis/universalis disease. Scalp clonality was compared among normal scalp (n=4), patchy alopecia areata scalp (n=8), and alopecia totalis/universalis scalp (n=8). The RNA source kit depended on sample type: the PAXgene miRNA kit for fixed scalp, the miRNeasy kit for PBMCs, and the RNeasy kit for mouse skin. TCRbeta CDR3 regions were amplified by immunoSEQ multiplex PCR using 35 Vbeta forward and 13 Jbeta reverse primers.

General study outcomes and caveats: Resident alphabeta T cells in normal human skin are also sequenced, complicating scalp TCR repertoire analysis, unlike mouse skin dominated by gammadelta T cells. TCR sequences shared between patients were less clear than in mice, possibly partly because of HLA diversity in the patient population. Lesional scalp, especially in alopecia totalis/universalis, showed higher clonality and more expanded CD8+ clones than normal scalp, suggesting antigenic drive.

Preparation of the library involved the immunoSEQ multiplex PCR assay. RNA was extracted from all samples and reverse transcribed into cDNA as template for TCR sequencing. First-strand cDNA was synthesized with SuperScript III using a 2:1 mix of oligo-dT and random hexamers. Amplification bias was assessed with a synthetic immune receptor repertoire, and residual bias was removed computationally. Sequencing of the libraries was done on Illumina HiSeq with 60 bp reads that cover the CDR3, reading from J toward V. As for the original processing: Raw reads were preprocessed for error removal, and CDR3 was defined according to IMGT conventions as running from the conserved cysteine to phenylalanine. Clonality was computed as 1 minus the Shannon entropy, with the entropy normalized by log2 of the number of productive unique TCRs. Scalp TCRbeta sequences were cross-referenced with sorted blood CD4 and CD8 repertoires so that the CD4 or CD8 identity of scalp clones could be inferred. TCRdb holds this immuneACCESS table with in-frame rearrangements only. Some clones are missing; in checked studies, unresolved V genes explain under half, and the rest has no known cause. V and J calls and clone size are those listed in that table; D and trimming were worked out from the DNA. Listed for this sample are some 18,000 clones, none observed only a single time. Clones ranked in the top ten supply about 32% of the sample.

V is cut by 2 bases and J by 1 base, and the space between the germline ends is 6 bases. From the cysteine up to the phenylalanine, the CDR3 has a length of 13 residues. The DNA has 27 bases, all within the CDR3, and is read from base 1. CDR1 SGHDT and CDR2 FRDEAV were looked up in the germline V gene. Cells from mouse cutaneous lymph nodes were pooled, stained for CD4, CD8alpha, NKG2D, NKG2ACE and other markers, and then sorted on a BD Influx. The TCR originated in a C3H/HeJ mouse with alopecia areata. Regarding MHC type, mice of this strain are H2-k. The chain couples TRBV14 to TRBJ1-2; the D gene is not confidently resolved. The sample taken for sequencing was CD8+ T cells sorted from a lymph node. CDR3 DNA, as far as it was read: TGTGCCAGCAGTTTAGACATAAACTCC. This is translated as CASSLDINS. In full, the CDR3 reads CASSLDINSDYTF.